This entry lists 13 T cell receptor beta chains sequenced from one sample in a study of blood T cell repertoires in COVID-19. Only in-frame clones appear in the TCRdb table, and some are missing; sequencing was by immunoSEQ multiplex PCR. The table records 250,000 or so clones, approximately 90% of them present only once. The sample consisted of PBMCs or T cells enriched from blood (not recorded which). The origin of the receptors is a man aged 35 to 55 who had been exposed to COVID-19.

The rearrangement joins TRBV5-1 to TRBJ2-2; D is possibly TRBD2 (6 bases). The CDR3 totals 15 residues. Looked up from germline, CDR1 is SGHRS and CDR2 is YFSETQ. V lost 1 base, J lost 4 bases, and 11 bases lay in between. The CDR3 coding sequence is TGCGCCAGCAGCTTGAGGGACTCGAGCACCGGGGAGCTGTTTTTT. Translating gives CASSLRDSSTGELFF.

The genes are TRBV7-2 and TRBJ1-6; 7 bases are a match to TRBD1. Germline trimming cut 5 bases from V and 3 bases from J; bases unmatched to any gene: 10. The CDR3 is 17 amino acids. Germline CDR1 SGHTA, CDR2 FQGNSA. In DNA form, the CDR3 reads TGTGCCAGCAGCCGGGACAGCCAAGGCGGCTATAATTCACCCCTCCACTTT. Its protein product is CASSRDSQGGYNSPLHF.

The gene calls are TRBV5-4 and TRBJ2-1; TRBD2 is a possible D gene (5 bases). V lost 0 bases and J lost 1, with 14 bases in between. The CDR3 is made up of 17 amino acids. Germline CDR1 is SGHNT and CDR2 is YYREEE (reference sequence). The CDR3 DNA reads TGTGCCAGCAGCTTGGTGACTACAACGAGATCCTACAATGAGCAGTTCTTC. This gives the protein CASSLVTTTRSYNEQFF.

This clone was picked up a small number of times. V and J are TRBV19 and TRBJ2-1, with D perhaps matching TRBD2 (7 bases). This CDR3 has 16 amino acids. Germline-derived CDR1 and CDR2 are LNHDA and SQIVND (reference sequence). V was pared by 5 bases and J by 1 base, with 15 bases between. For the CDR3, the DNA is TGTGCCAGTAGTTGGGGGCTAGCGGCATCCTACAATGAGCAGTTCTTC. Protein sequence: CASSWGLAASYNEQFF.

This CDR3 reads CASSYSGGVYTEAFF. DNA for the CDR3: TGTGCCAGCAGTTACTCGGGGGGGGTGTACACTGAAGCTTTCTTT. This chain joins TRBV6-5 and TRBJ1-1; D possibly corresponds to TRBD1 (5 bases). Germline V gene lookup returns CDR1 MNHEY and CDR2 SVGAGI. The CDR3 is 15 amino acids. V dropped 0 bases and J dropped 3 bases, with 11 bases sitting between them.

The J gene is TRBJ2-6, the V gene TRBV11-3; D is ambiguous. Per the germline V gene, CDR1 is SGHNT and CDR2 is YENEEA. The CDR3 has 15 amino acids. The V gene lost 1 base and the J gene lost 0 bases, with 4 bases spanning the gap. Here the CDR3 reads CASSLGSSGANVLTF. The CDR3 DNA reads as TGTGCCAGCAGCTTAGGGAGCTCTGGGGCCAACGTCCTGACTTTC.

The J gene is TRBJ1-5, the V gene TRBV6-5; perhaps TRBD1 as D (6 bases). Germline-derived CDR1 and CDR2 are MNHEY and SVGAGI. CDR3 size: 15 residues. Trimming left V 6 bases short and J 3 bases short, with 15 bases between. CDR3 amino acids: CASSVPYRDNQPQHF. The CDR3 nucleotides are TGTGCCAGCAGCGTGCCTTACAGGGACAATCAGCCCCAGCATTTT.

V is TRBV6-5 and J is TRBJ2-5; 7 bases align to TRBD1. Germline V gene lookup returns CDR1 MNHEY and CDR2 SVGAGI. Trimming cost V 5 bases and J 5 bases; bases outside gene matches: 5. The CDR3 extends over 13 amino acids. The CDR3 reads CASSPRGSETQYF. DNA of the CDR3: TGTGCCAGCAGTCCCAGGGGGAGCGAGACCCAGTACTTC.

The V gene is TRBV5-1, the J gene TRBJ1-1; D is ambiguous. The CDR3 runs 14 residues. The germline V gene has CDR1 SGHRS and CDR2 YFSETQ. V dropped 0 bases and J dropped 4 bases, with 10 bases sitting between them. CDR3 protein: CASSLGGVGTEAFF. The CDR3 nucleotides are TGCGCCAGCAGCTTGGGGGGAGTAGGCACTGAAGCTTTCTTT.

The chain uses TRBV10-3 and TRBJ2-7, with D possibly being TRBD1 (6 bases). Trimming removed 5 bases at V and 3 bases at J, with 8 bases between. The germline V gene encodes CDR1 ENHRY and CDR2 SYGVKD. This CDR3 is built from 12 residues. The CDR3 is CAISPQGYEQYF. The CDR3 DNA follows: TGTGCCATCAGTCCACAGGGCTACGAGCAGTACTTC.

J is TRBJ2-1 and V is TRBV6-4, with TRBD1 identical over 7 bases. The CDR3 contains 15 residues. Germline V gene sequence: CDR1 MRHNA, CDR2 SNTAGT. After removal of 6 bases from V and 5 bases from J, the junction contained 10 bases not matched to a gene. In nucleotides, the CDR3 is TGTGCCAGCAGCCCACCGGGACAGTACCACAATGAGCAGTTCTTC. It specifies CASSPPGQYHNEQFF.

The chain has TRBV15 and TRBJ2-5; D is unresolved. This CDR3 comprises 17 residues. The germline V gene encodes CDR1 LNHNV and CDR2 YYDKDF (reference sequence). Trimming took off 1 base at V and 3 bases at J, with 18 bases between the two ends. The CDR3 DNA reads as TGTGCCACCAGCAGAGCCTCAGGTTTCTTGTGGGAAGAGACCCAGTACTTC. It codes for CATSRASGFLWEETQYF.

The chain recombines TRBV28 with TRBJ1-3; D ambiguous. The CDR3 extends over 13 amino acids. The germline V gene has CDR1 MDHEN and CDR2 SYDVKM. V lost 9 bases to trimming and J lost 3 bases, with 12 bases between them. The CDR3 nucleotides are TGTGCCAGTTCATTAGGACTTGGAAACACCATATATTTT. It specifies CASSLGLGNTIYF.